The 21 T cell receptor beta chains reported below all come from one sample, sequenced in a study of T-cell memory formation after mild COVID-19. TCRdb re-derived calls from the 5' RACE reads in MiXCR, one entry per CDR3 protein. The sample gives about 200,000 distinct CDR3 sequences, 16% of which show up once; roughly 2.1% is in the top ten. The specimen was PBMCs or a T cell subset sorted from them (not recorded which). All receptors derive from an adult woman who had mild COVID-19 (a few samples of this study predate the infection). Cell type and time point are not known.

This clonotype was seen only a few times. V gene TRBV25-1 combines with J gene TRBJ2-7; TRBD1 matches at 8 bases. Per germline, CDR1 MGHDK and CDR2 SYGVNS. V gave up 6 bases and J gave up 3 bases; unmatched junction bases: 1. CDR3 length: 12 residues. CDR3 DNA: TGTGCCAGCAGGGGGACAGGCTACGAGCAGTACTTC. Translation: CASRGTGYEQYF.

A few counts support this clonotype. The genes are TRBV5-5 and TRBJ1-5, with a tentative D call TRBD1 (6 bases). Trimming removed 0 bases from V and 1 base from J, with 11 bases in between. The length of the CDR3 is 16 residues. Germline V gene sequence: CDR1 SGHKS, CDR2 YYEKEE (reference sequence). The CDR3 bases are TGTGCCAGCAGCTTGGAGGGGGGACAAAGCAATCAGCCCCAGCATTTT. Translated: CASSLEGGQSNQPQHF.

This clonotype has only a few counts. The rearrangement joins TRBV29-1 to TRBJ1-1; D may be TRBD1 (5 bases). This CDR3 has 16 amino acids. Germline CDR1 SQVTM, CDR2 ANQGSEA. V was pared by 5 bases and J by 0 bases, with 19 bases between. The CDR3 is CSVKGRGDSVNTEAFF. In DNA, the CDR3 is TGCAGCGTTAAGGGGCGAGGGGATTCGGTGAACACTGAAGCTTTCTTT.

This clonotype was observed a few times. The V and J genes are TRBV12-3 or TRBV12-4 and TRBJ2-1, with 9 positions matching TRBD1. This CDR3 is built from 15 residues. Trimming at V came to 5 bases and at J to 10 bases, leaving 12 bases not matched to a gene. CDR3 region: CASSRDRDWGGEQFF. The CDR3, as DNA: TGTGCCAGCAGTCGGGACAGGGACTGGGGCGGGGAGCAGTTCTTC.

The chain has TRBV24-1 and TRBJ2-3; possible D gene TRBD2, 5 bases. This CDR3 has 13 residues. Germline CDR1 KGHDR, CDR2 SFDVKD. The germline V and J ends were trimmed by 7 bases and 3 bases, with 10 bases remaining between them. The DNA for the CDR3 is TGTGCCACCAGCCGGACTGATACAGATACGCAGTATTTT. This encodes CATSRTDTDTQYF.

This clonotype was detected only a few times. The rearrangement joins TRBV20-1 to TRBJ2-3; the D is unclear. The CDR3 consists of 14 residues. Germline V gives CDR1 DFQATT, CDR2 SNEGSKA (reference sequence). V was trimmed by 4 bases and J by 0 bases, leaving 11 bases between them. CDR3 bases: TGCAGTGCTAAGGTCATCTCTAGCACAGATACGCAGTATTTT. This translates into CSAKVISSTDTQYF.

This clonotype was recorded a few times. The CDR3 reads CASSPRQVRQTQYF. The CDR3 coding sequence is TGTGCCAGCAGTCCGCGACAGGTCCGCCAGACCCAGTACTTC. This chain joins TRBV12-3 or TRBV12-4 and TRBJ2-5, with D perhaps TRBD1 (6 bases). V was cut by 5 bases and J by 6 bases, with 16 bases left in between. The length of the CDR3 is 14 residues.

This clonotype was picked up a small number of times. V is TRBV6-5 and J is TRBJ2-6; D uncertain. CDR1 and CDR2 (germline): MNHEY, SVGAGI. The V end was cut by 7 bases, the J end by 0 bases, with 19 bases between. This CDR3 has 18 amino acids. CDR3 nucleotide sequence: TGTGCCAGCAACTTACTTCCTCCAGCTAGCTCTGGGGCCAACGTCCTGACTTTC. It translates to CASNLLPPASSGANVLTF.

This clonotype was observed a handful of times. Here the CDR3 reads CASSLDVAGRAPLHF. The CDR3 DNA follows: TGCGCCAGCAGCTTGGATGTGGCAGGAAGGGCGCCCCTCCACTTT. This chain uses TRBV5-1 with TRBJ1-6; no definite D call. V dropped 0 bases and J dropped 13 bases, with 17 bases sitting between them. CDR1 is SGHRS, CDR2 YFSETQ, per germline. The CDR3 length is 15 residues. Supplemented by reference TRBV5-1 and TRBJ1-6, the full variable domain reads KAGVTQTPRYLIKTRGQQVTLSCSPISGHRSVSWYQQTPGQGLQFLFEYFSETQRNKGNFPGRFSGRQFSNSRSEMNVSTLELGDSALYLCASSLDVAGRAPLHFGNGTRLTVT.

The CDR3 loop is CSADSTKETQYF. In DNA form, the CDR3 reads TGCAGCGCGGACAGTACGAAAGAGACCCAGTACTTC. The chain recombines TRBV29-1 with TRBJ2-5; D possibly corresponds to TRBD1 (6 bases). V was pared by 7 bases and J by 3 bases, with 12 bases between. Germline lookup yields CDR1 SQVTM and CDR2 ANQGSEA. CDR3 size: 12 residues.

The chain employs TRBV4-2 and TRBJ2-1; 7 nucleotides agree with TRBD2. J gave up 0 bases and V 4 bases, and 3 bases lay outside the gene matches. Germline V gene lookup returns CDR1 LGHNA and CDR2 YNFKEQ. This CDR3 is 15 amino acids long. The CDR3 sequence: CASSPGGGSYNEQFF. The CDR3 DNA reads TGTGCCAGCAGCCCGGGCGGGGGCTCCTACAATGAGCAGTTCTTC.

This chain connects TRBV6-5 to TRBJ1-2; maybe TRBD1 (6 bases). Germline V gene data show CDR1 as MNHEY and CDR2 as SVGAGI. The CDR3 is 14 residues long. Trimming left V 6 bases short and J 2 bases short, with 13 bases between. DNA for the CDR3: TGTGCCAGCAGCCGGACAGCAACAAACTATGGCTACACCTTC. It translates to CASSRTATNYGYTF.

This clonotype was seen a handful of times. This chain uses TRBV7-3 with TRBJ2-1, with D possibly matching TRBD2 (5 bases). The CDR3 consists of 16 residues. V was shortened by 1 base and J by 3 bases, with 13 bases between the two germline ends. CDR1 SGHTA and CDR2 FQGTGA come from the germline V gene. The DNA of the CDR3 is TGTGCCAGCAGCTTAAACCCGGGGAACCTCTACAATGAGCAGTTCTTC. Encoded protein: CASSLNPGNLYNEQFF.

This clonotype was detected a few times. The CDR3 DNA is TGCAGTGCTAGGGACAGGGGGGGCTATAATTCACCCCTCCACTTT. Translated, it gives CSARDRGGYNSPLHF. This sequence joins TRBV20-1 and TRBJ1-6; the match to TRBD1 covers 10 bases. V was pared by 3 bases and J by 3 bases, with 2 bases of the junction left unmatched. Looked up from germline, CDR1 is DFQATT and CDR2 is SNEGSKA (reference sequence). The CDR3 sequence is 15 residues long.

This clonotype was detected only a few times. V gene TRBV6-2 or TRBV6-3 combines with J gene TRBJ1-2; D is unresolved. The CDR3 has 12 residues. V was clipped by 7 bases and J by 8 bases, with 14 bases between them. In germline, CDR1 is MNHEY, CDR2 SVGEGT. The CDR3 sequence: CASTQTANGYTF. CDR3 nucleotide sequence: TGTGCCAGCACCCAAACGGCGAACGGCTACACCTTC.

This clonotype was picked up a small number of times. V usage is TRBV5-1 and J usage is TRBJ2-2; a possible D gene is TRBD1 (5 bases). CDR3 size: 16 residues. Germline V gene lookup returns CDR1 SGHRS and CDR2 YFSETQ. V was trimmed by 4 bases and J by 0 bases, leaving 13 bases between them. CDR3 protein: CASSPRAFANTGELFF. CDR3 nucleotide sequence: TGCGCCAGCAGCCCCAGGGCGTTCGCGAACACCGGGGAGCTGTTTTTT.

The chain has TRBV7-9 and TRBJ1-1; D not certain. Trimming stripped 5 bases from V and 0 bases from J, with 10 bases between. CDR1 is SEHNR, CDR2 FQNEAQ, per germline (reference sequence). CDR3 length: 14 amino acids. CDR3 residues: CASSGGPLNTEAFF. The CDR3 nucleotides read TGTGCCAGCAGCGGCGGGCCCTTGAACACTGAAGCTTTCTTT. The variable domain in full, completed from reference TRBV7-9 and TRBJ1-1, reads DTGVSQNPRHKITKRGQNVTFRCDPISEHNRLYWYRQTLGQGPEFLTYFQNEAQLEKSRLLSDRFSAERPKGSFSTLEIQRTEQGDSAMYLCASSGGPLNTEAFFGQGTRLTVV.

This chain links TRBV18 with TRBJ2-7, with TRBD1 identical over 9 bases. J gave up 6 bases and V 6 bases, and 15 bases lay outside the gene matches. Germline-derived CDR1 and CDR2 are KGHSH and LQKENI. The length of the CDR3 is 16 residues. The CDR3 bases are TGTGCCAGCTCTCAAAGCGAAGGGACAGGGCTTACCGAGCAGTACTTC. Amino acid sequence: CASSQSEGTGLTEQYF.

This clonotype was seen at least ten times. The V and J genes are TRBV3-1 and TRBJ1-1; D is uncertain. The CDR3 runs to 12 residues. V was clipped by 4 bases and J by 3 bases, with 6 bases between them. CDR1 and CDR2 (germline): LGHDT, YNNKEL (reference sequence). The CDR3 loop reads CASSLRDTEAFF. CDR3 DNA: TGTGCCAGCAGCCTGCGGGACACTGAAGCTTTCTTT. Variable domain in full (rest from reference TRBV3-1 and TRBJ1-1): DTAVSQTPKYLVTQMGNDKSIKCEQNLGHDTMYWYKQDSKKFLKIMFSYNNKELIINETVPNRFSPKSPDKAHLNLHINSLELGDSAVYFCASSLRDTEAFFGQGTRLTVV.

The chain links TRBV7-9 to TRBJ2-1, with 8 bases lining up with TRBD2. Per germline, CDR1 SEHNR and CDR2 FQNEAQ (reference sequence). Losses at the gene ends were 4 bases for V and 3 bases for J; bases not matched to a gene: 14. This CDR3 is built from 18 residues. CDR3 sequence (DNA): TGTGCCAGCAGCTCCGACGGGACTAGGGGACGAGTCTACAATGAGCAGTTCTTC. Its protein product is CASSSDGTRGRVYNEQFF.

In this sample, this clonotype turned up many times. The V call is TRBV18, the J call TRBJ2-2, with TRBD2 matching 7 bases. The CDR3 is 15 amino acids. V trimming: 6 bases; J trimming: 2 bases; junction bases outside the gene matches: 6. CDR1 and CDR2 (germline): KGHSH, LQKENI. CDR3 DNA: TGTGCCAGCTCTCTCACTAGCGAAAACACCGGGGAGCTGTTTTTT. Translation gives CASSLTSENTGELFF.